This paragraph reports one TCR beta chain. As yet, its antigen is unknown. Treatment meaning: approximately 9-day PBMC culture with coronavirus spike peptide pools or control peptides (ViraFEST assay). This sample is drawn from a study of vaccination and CD4 T cells after COVID-19. Study overall: Testing by nasal swab PCR showed convalescent patients to be SARS-CoV-2 positive; 8 to 10 were mild and one was severe. Cells received overlapping spike peptides from SARS-CoV-2, HCoV-NL63, HCoV-OC43 and HCoV-229E as stimulation. Control wells got either CEFX epitopes, HIV-1 Nef peptides, or no peptide at all.

Findings and limits, study-wide: Convalescent patients displayed spike mono-reactivity in 304 of 307 vaccine-specific clones.

The Oncomine TCR Beta short-read assay was applied to DNA of cultured CD4+ T cells. TCRdb re-derived calls from the PCR reads in MiXCR, one entry per CDR3 protein. The table includes 3,700 or so distinct CDR3 sequences, about 15% detected once. This receptor was identified in a human donor who had recovered from COVID-19. Sequences were obtained from CD4+ T cells from blood, cultured in vitro.

CDR3 sequence (DNA): TGTGCCTGGAAGGCAGGGGGAAACACCATATATTTT. Residues: CAWKAGGNTIYF. The chain employs TRBV30 and TRBJ1-3, with D possibly being TRBD1 (5 bases). Germline lookup yields CDR1 GTSNPN and CDR2 SVGIG (reference sequence). The length of the CDR3 is 12 residues. Trimming shortened V by 4 bases and J by 4 bases, and 8 bases separated the two germline ends.